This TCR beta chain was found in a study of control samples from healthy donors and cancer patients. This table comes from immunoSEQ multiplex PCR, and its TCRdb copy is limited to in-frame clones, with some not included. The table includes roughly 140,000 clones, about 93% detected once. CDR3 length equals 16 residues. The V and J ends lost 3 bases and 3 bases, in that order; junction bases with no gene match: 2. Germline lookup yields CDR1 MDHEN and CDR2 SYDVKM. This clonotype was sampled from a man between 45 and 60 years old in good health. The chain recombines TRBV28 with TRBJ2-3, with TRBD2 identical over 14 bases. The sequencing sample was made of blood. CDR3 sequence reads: CASSFGTSGSTDTQYF. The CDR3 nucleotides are TGTGCCAGCAGTTTCGGGACTAGCGGGAGTACAGATACGCAGTATTTT.